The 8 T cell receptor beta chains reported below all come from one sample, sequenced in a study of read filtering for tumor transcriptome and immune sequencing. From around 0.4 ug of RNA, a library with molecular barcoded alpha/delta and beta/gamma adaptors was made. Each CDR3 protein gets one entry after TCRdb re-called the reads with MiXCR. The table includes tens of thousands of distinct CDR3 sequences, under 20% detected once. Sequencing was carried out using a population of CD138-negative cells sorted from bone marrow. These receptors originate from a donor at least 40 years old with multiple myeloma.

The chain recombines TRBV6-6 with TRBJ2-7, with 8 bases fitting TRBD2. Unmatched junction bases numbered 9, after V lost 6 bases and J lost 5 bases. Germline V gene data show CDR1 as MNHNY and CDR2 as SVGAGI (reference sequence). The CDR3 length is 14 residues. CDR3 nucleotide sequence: TGTGCCAGCAGCCTGACTAGCGCGGGTAACGAGCAGTACTTC. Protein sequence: CASSLTSAGNEQYF.

DNA for the CDR3: TGTGCCAGCAGCCATACTAGCGGGGGCGAGACCCAGTACTTC. Translated: CASSHTSGGETQYF. J is TRBJ2-5 and V is TRBV3-1, with 11 nucleotides matching TRBD2. The J segment lost 5 bases and the V segment lost 3 bases, leaving 2 bases of the junction unmatched. The CDR3 has 14 amino acids. CDR1 LGHDT and CDR2 YNNKEL come from the germline V gene (reference sequence).

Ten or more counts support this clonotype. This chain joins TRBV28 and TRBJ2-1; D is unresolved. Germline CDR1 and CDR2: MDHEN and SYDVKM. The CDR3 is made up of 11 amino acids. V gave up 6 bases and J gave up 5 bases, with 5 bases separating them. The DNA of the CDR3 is TGTGCCAGCAGCCCGCACAATGAGCAGTTCTTC. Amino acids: CASSPHNEQFF.

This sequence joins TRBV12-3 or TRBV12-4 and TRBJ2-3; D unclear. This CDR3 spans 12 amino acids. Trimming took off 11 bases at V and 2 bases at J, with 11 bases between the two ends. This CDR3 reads CASQIYTDTQYF. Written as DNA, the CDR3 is TGTGCCTCCCAAATTTACACAGATACGCAGTATTTT.

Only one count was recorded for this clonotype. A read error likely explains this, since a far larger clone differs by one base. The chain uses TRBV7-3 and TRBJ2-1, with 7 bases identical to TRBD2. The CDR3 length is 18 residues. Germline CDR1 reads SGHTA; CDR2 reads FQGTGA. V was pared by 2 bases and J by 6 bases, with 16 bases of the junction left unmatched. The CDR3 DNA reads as TGTGCCAGCAGCTTAGGATCCGGGCCAGCGGGAAGCGGCAATGAGCAGTTCTTC. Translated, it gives CASSLGSGPAGSGNEQFF.

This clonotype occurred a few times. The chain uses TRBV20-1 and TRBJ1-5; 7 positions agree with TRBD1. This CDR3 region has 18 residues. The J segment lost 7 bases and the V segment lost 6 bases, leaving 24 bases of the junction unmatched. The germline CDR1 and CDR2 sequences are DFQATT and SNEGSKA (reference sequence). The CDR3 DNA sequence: TGCAGTGCCCCTAAATCCCGACAGGGAGGGACGTTGGGGCAGCCCCAGCATTTT. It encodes CSAPKSRQGGTLGQPQHF.

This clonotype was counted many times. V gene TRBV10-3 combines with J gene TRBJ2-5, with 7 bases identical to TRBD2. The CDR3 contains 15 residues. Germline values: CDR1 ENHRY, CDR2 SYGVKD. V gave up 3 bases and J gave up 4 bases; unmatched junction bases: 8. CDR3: CAISDGGRVPETQYF. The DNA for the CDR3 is TGTGCCATCAGTGACGGTGGGAGGGTGCCAGAGACCCAGTACTTC.

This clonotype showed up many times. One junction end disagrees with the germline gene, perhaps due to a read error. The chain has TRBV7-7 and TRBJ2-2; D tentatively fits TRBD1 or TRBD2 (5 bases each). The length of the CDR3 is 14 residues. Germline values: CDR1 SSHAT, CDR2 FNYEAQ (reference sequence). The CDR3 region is CASSLARGNGELFF. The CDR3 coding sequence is TGTGCTAGCAGCTTAGCGAGGGGAAACGGGGAGCTGTTTTTT.